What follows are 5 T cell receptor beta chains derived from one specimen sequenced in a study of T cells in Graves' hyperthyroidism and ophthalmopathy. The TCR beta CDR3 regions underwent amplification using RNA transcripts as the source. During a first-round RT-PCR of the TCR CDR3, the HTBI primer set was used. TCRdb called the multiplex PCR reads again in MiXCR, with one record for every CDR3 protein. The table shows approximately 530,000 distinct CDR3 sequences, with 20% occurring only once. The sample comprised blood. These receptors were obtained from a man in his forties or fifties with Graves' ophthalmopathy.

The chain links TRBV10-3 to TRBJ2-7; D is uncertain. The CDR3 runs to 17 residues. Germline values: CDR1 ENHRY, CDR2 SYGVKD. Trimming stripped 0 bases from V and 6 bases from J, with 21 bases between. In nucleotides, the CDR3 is TGTGCCATCAGTGAGTCGGGTAGGCCCCATTCGCGCCTCGAGCAGTACTTC. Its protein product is CAISESGRPHSRLEQYF.

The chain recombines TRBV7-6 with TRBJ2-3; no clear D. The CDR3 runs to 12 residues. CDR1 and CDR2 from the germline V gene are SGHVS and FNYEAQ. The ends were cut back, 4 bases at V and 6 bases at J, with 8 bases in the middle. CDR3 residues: CASSSASDTQYF. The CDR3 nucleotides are TGTGCCAGCAGCTCAGCCAGTGATACGCAGTATTTT.

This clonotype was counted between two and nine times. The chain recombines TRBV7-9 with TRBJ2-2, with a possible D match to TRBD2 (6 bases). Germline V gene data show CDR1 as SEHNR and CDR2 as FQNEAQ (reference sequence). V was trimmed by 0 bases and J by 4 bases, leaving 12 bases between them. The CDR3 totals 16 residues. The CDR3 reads CASSLAGGGGTGELFF. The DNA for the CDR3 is TGTGCCAGCAGCTTAGCGGGAGGCGGAGGCACCGGGGAGCTGTTTTTT.

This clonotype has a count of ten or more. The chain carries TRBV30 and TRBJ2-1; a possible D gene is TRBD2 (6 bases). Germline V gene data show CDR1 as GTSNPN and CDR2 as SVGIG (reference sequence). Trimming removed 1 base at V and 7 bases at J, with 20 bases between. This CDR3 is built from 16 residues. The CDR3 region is CAWSALKYGSGNEQFF. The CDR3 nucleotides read TGTGCCTGGAGTGCCTTAAAATACGGTAGCGGTAATGAGCAGTTCTTC.

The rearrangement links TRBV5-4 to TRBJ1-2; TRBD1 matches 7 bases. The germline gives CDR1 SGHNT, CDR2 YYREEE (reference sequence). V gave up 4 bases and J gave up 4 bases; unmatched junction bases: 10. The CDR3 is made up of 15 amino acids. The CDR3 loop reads CASSPTTGIGYGYTF. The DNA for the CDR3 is TGTGCCAGCAGCCCCACGACAGGGATCGGCTATGGCTACACCTTC. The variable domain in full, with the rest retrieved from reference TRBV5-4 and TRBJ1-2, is ETGVTQSPTHLIKTRGQQVTLRCSSQSGHNTVSWYQQALGQGPQFIFQYYREEENGRGNFPPRFSGLQFPNYSSELNVNALELDDSALYLCASSPTTGIGYGYTFGSGTRLTVV.